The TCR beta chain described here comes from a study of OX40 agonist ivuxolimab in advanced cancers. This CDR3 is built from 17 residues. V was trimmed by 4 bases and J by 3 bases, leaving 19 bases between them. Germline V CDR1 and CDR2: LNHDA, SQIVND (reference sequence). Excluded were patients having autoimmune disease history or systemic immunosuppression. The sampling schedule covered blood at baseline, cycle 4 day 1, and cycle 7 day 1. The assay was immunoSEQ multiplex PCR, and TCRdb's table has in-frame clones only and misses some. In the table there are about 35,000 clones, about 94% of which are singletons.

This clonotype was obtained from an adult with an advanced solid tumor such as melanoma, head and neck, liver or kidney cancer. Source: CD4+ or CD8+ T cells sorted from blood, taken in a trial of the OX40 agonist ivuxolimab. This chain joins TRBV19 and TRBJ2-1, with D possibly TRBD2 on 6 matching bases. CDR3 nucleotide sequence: TGTGCCAGTAGTACTACCTTGGAGGGCGGTCTCTACAATGAGCAGTTCTTC. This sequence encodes CASSTTLEGGLYNEQFF.